A selection of T cell receptor beta chains follows, all from one sample in a study of cytomegalovirus exposure and HLA in healthy donors. The assay was immunoSEQ multiplex PCR, and TCRdb's table has in-frame clones only and misses some. This repertoire shows over 150,000 clones, about four fifths found once; its top ten account for 1.5%. Source material: PBMCs. All receptors derive from a girl between 10 and 17 years old in good health and CMV-seropositive. Each CDR3 is given with its conserved first and last residue. The D gene is left open where the match is weak. Not every row has a clone size; where given, it reads once, few, many or a size class.

j_call d_call v_call clone_size cdr3_nt cdr3_aa
TRBJ1-2 . TRBV5-4 . TGTGCCAGCAGCTTGGTGACAGTTCCTAACTATGGCTACACCTTC CASSLVTVPNYGYTF
TRBJ2-1 TRBD2 TRBV9 . TGTGCCAGCAGCGTAGTCGGGGGGGCGAATGAGCAGTTCTTC CASSVVGGANEQFF
TRBJ1-4 . TRBV5-5 . TGTGCCAGCAGCTTGGTTCCATCAACTAATGAAAAACTGTTTTTT CASSLVPSTNEKLFF
TRBJ1-4 . TRBV30 . TGTGCCGGAGGGATGGGTCCTAATGAAAAACTGTTTTTT CAGGMGPNEKLFF
TRBJ1-5 . TRBV6-1 . TGTGCCAGCAGTGGTCCCCAGGGCCTCAATCAGCCCCAGCATTTT CASSGPQGLNQPQHF
TRBJ1-1 . TRBV30 . TGTGCCTGGAGTACACCTAGGGCTTTCTTT CAWSTPRAFF
TRBJ1-3 . TRBV9 once TGTGCCAGCAGCGTGGGGGAGGGGTTCCTTTCTGGAAACACCATATATTTT CASSVGEGFLSGNTIYF
TRBJ2-7 . TRBV14 . TGTGCCAGCAGCCAAGCAGGAGGGGCCGGGGAGCAGTACTTC CASSQAGGAGEQYF
TRBJ2-3 TRBD2 TRBV25-1 once TGTGCCAGCAGTGCTTCTAGCGGGGGAGTAGATACGCAGTATTTT CASSASSGGVDTQYF
TRBJ1-3 . TRBV4-1 . TGCGCCAGCAGCCAAGACGGAAAGGGGTACTCTGGAAACACCATATATTTT CASSQDGKGYSGNTIYF
TRBJ2-7 TRBD2 TRBV30 few TGTGCCTGGAGTGGGTCTAGCGGGGGCCGATGGGAGCAGTACTTC CAWSGSSGGRWEQYF
TRBJ1-5 TRBD1 TRBV19 . TGTGCCAGTAGCGGGACAGACGCAAGCAATCAGCCCCAGCATTTT CASSGTDASNQPQHF
TRBJ2-7 TRBD1 TRBV11-2 . TGTGCCAGCAGTACGGGACAGCAAAGCTCCTACGAGCAGTACTTC CASSTGQQSSYEQYF
TRBJ2-3 TRBD2 TRBV7-2 . TGTGCCAGCAGCCCTGGACTAGCGGGGGGCACAGATACGCAGTATTTT CASSPGLAGGTDTQYF
TRBJ1-4 . TRBV5-6 . TGTGCCAGTGCGCAGGGGTCTGCTGAAAAACTGTTTTTT CASAQGSAEKLFF
TRBJ2-5 TRBD2 TRBV30 . TGTGCCCGGGGGGGCGGGGGGTACCAAGAGACCCAGTACTTC CARGGGGYQETQYF
TRBJ2-7 TRBD1 TRBV9 . TGTGCCAGCAGCGTAGAGTTAGGGGGCGGCTACGAGCAGTACTTC CASSVELGGGYEQYF
TRBJ2-3 TRBD1 TRBV6-4 . TGTGCCAGCAGTACAGGGGGAAGCACAGATACGCAGTATTTT CASSTGGSTDTQYF
TRBJ2-2 TRBD1 TRBV10-2 few TGCGCCAGCAGTGAATGGGGACAGTTCACCGGGGAGCTGTTTTTT CASSEWGQFTGELFF
TRBJ1-6 TRBD1 TRBV13 . TGTGCCAGCAGCGGGGGGGACAGGGATTCACCCCTCCACTTT CASSGGDRDSPLHF
TRBJ1-1 . TRBV5-6 . TGTGCCAGCAGCTTGGACAGGGACACTGAAGCTTTCTTT CASSLDRDTEAFF
TRBJ2-7 TRBD2 TRBV9 . TGTGCCAGCAGCTCTAGCGGGGGGGCTGCTTCCTACGAGCAGTACTTC CASSSSGGAASYEQYF
TRBJ2-3 . TRBV5-4 . TGTGCCAGCAGCCCCCTGACTAGTGGGACAGATACGCAGTATTTT CASSPLTSGTDTQYF
TRBJ1-1 . TRBV4-3 . TGCGCCAGCAGCGCCCCGTTAGGAAAGACAATTCAAGCTTTCTTT CASSAPLGKTIQAFF
TRBJ1-4 TRBD1 TRBV27 few TGTGCCAGCACTCCCAGGGGGAGTAGTGCAACTAATGAAAAACTGTTTTTT CASTPRGSSATNEKLFF
TRBJ2-5 . TRBV11-3 few TGTGCCAGCAGCCCGATGGGGGGGCGGGGTGAGACCCAGTACTTC CASSPMGGRGETQYF
TRBJ1-6 . TRBV10-3 . TGTGCCATCAAAGGCGGAGGGAGAAATAATTCACCCCTCCACTTT CAIKGGGRNNSPLHF
TRBJ2-3 TRBD2 TRBV5-4 . TGTGCCAGCAGCTGGGGCGGGGGACTAGCGGGGGCAGGGGATACGCAGTATTTT CASSWGGGLAGAGDTQYF
TRBJ1-6 TRBD1 TRBV10-3 . TGTGCCATCACCCGGACAGGGAATAATTCACCCCTCCACTTT CAITRTGNNSPLHF
TRBJ1-2 TRBD1 TRBV27 . TGTGCCAGCTCGACGGGACAGACGAACTATGGCTACACCTTC CASSTGQTNYGYTF
TRBJ2-3 . TRBV30 . TGTGCCTGGATCCGCGGGATAGATACGCAGTATTTT CAWIRGIDTQYF
TRBJ1-1 TRBD1 TRBV6-1 . TGTGCCAGCAGTAGCCGGACAGGGGGGAACACTGAAGCTTTCTTT CASSSRTGGNTEAFF
TRBJ2-1 TRBD2 TRBV5-1 . TGCGCCAGCAGCGTGCCTAGCGGGGGGGCTCTAGATGAGCAGTTCTTC CASSVPSGGALDEQFF
TRBJ1-1 TRBD1 TRBV19 . TGTGCCAGTAGTACGTCACAGGGGGCCAACACTGAAGCTTTCTTT CASSTSQGANTEAFF
TRBJ2-3 TRBD2 TRBV7-9 . TGTGCCAGCAGCCCCCTGGCGGGGGGGTTTACAGATACGCAGTATTTT CASSPLAGGFTDTQYF